The 18 T cell receptor beta chains below all came from one sample that was sequenced in a study of tumor and adjacent non-tumor tissue in lung cancer. TCRbeta libraries were built with three rounds of nested PCR, modified from ARM-PCR. MiXCR, applied by TCRdb to the multiplex PCR reads, yields one record per CDR3 protein. The table has under 95,000 distinct CDR3 sequences, less than 75% seen once. No cell sorting was done before RNA was extracted from the tissue. Sequencing input: lung tumor tissue. The receptors derive from a man aged 60 to 75 with non-small cell lung cancer.

This clonotype was detected a few times. V is TRBV5-1 and J is TRBJ2-1; D is uncertain. The V gene lost 2 bases and the J gene lost 14 bases, with 17 bases spanning the gap. The CDR3 spans 13 residues. CDR1 is SGHRS and CDR2 is YFSETQ in the germline V gene. The CDR3 region has the DNA TGCGCCAGCAGCTTAGGGTGTTCCTCCAGCGAGTTCTTC. Protein sequence: CASSLGCSSSEFF.

The chain joins TRBV6-5 to TRBJ2-3; D is possibly TRBD2 (6 bases). V lost 7 bases to trimming and J lost 6 bases, with 20 bases between them. The germline CDR1 and CDR2 sequences are MNHEY and SVGAGI. The CDR3 loop spans 15 amino acids. This chain's CDR3 is CASKPTGRGRDTQYF. The CDR3 nucleotides are TGTGCCAGCAAACCCACTGGGAGAGGGAGGGATACGCAGTATTTT.

In regard to this clonotype: A read error may explain this, as a much larger clone is one base away. The chain uses TRBV7-9 and TRBJ1-2; D remains unclear. The CDR3 sequence is 13 residues long. In germline, CDR1 is SEHNR, CDR2 FQNEAQ (reference sequence). The ends were cut back, 5 bases at V and 0 bases at J, with 7 bases in the middle. The CDR3 loop is CASSMVANYGYTF. CDR3 DNA: TGTGCCAGCAGCATGGTAGCTAACTATGGCTACACCTTC.

This clonotype was seen repeatedly, ten times or more. The V and J genes are TRBV5-1 and TRBJ2-3; the D is unclear. Per germline, CDR1 SGHRS and CDR2 YFSETQ. V was pared by 2 bases and J by 5 bases, with 3 bases between. The CDR3 totals 11 residues. CDR3 in DNA: TGCGCCAGCAGCTTAAGAGATACGCAGTATTTT. Translating it yields CASSLRDTQYF.

This clonotype came up once. This CDR3 fails to terminate in the conserved phenylalanine or tryptophan, so it likely reflects a read error. The rearrangement links TRBV11-3 to TRBJ2-6; TRBD1 might be the D (6 bases). From germline, CDR1 is SGHNT and CDR2 YENEEA. CDR3 length: 15 residues. Trimming cost V 5 bases and J 6 bases, with 14 bases left between them. The CDR3, as DNA: TGTGCCAGCAGCCAACAGGGTTTTGAGGCCAACGTCCTGACTCTC. It codes for CASSQQGFEANVLTL.

Note on this clonotype: A junction end diverges from the germline sequence, so it may reflect a read error. The V and J genes are TRBV29-1 and TRBJ2-3; D gene uncertain. CDR1 SQVTM and CDR2 ANQGSEA come from the germline V gene. The CDR3 contains 13 residues. The CDR3 reads CSGCYIVTDTQCF. As DNA, the CDR3 is TGCAGTGGTTGTTACATAGTCACAGATACGCAGTGTTTT.

This clonotype was picked up many times. V and J are TRBV7-8 and TRBJ1-1, with no clear D. This CDR3 region has 15 residues. V was trimmed by 1 base and J by 1 base, leaving 10 bases between them. Looked up from germline, CDR1 is SGHVS and CDR2 is FQNEAQ. This CDR3 reads CASSLEYVPNTEAFF. For the CDR3, the DNA is TGTGCCAGCAGCTTAGAATACGTCCCGAACACTGAAGCTTTCTTT.

Regarding this clonotype: The germline gene is not matched at one end of the junction; a read error may be the cause. The chain uses TRBV29-1 and TRBJ1-2, with no clear D. Germline lookup yields CDR1 SQVTM and CDR2 ANQGSEA. This CDR3 is 12 amino acids long. The CDR3 region has the DNA TGCAGCGGAAGCGAAGGAGGCTATGACTACACCTTC. Translating gives CSGSEGGYDYTF.

Note on this clonotype: An end of the junction does not agree with germline; a read error may underlie this. The rearrangement links TRBV29-1 to TRBJ2-3; unclear D gene. The germline V gene has CDR1 SQVTM and CDR2 ANQGSEA. CDR3 size: 15 residues. CDR3 in DNA: TGCAGCGTCGCCGGCATACTCCGGAGCACAGATGCGCAGTATTTT. It is translated as CSVAGILRSTDAQYF.

With respect to this clonotype: The conserved closing phenylalanine or tryptophan is absent in this CDR3, likely reflecting a read error. V gene TRBV6-2 or TRBV6-3 combines with J gene TRBJ2-4; tentatively, D is TRBD1 or TRBD2 (5 bases each). CDR1 MNHEY and CDR2 SVGEGT come from the germline V gene. The CDR3 spans 13 residues. The CDR3 bases are TGTGCCGGCAGTTACGGGGCTAGCTCCGTTCAGTACATC. This encodes CAGSYGASSVQYI.

The V gene is TRBV6-2 or TRBV6-3, the J gene TRBJ2-5; D is possibly TRBD2 (6 bases). Trimming removed 6 bases at V and 4 bases at J, with 18 bases between. Germline-derived CDR1 and CDR2 are MNHEY and SVGEGT. This CDR3 is 15 amino acids long. In nucleotides, the CDR3 is TGTGCCAGCAGAACGGCGCGGGAATCGCGAGAGACCCAGTACTTC. Its protein is CASRTARESRETQYF.

Remarks on this clonotype: Compared with germline, one end of the junction differs, possibly owing to a read error. The chain recombines TRBV11-1 with TRBJ1-2; D possibly corresponds to TRBD1 (6 bases). Germline CDR1 reads SGHAT; CDR2 reads FQDESV (reference sequence). There are 14 residues in the CDR3. The CDR3 loop is CASSKTDRYYGYTF. In nucleotides, the CDR3 is TGTGCCAGCAGTAAGACGGACAGATACTATGGTTACACCTTC.

Regarding this clonotype: One end of the junction fails to match germline, which may point to a read error. The chain employs TRBV6-5 and TRBJ2-3; D is possibly TRBD2 (6 bases). The germline V gene has CDR1 MNHEY and CDR2 SVGAGI. This CDR3 is 14 amino acids long. CDR3 sequence reads: CASGYAGHTDTQYF. The CDR3 coding sequence is TGTGCCAGCGGTTACGCGGGGCACACAGATACGCAGTATTTT.

This clonotype was counted only a few times. The chain uses TRBV18 and TRBJ1-2; tentative D call: TRBD1 (6 bases). This CDR3 spans 18 amino acids. The germline gives CDR1 KGHSH, CDR2 LQKENI. V lost 2 bases to trimming and J lost 6 bases, with 25 bases between them. CDR3 bases: TGTGCCAGCTCACCAAATTCGGACAGTAGGGCGTCGGGGCATGGCTACACCTTC. Its protein product is CASSPNSDSRASGHGYTF.

There are many counts of this clonotype. CDR3 sequence (DNA): TGTGCCAGCAGCCCTAGAGGAGGTTATAGCAATCAGCCCCAGCATTTT. This sequence encodes CASSPRGGYSNQPQHF. The chain joins TRBV6-1 to TRBJ1-5; D remains ambiguous. CDR3 length: 16 residues. Trimming took 6 bases from V and 0 from J, leaving 15 bases between them. The germline V gene encodes CDR1 MNHNS and CDR2 SASEGT.

Regarding this clonotype: The junction departs from the called germline gene at one end, perhaps through a read error. The CDR3 region has the DNA TGTGCCAGCAGTTATGGGCGGAAGGGCCATAGTGAGCAGTCCTTC. Protein sequence: CASSYGRKGHSEQSF. The gene calls are TRBV12-3 or TRBV12-4 and TRBJ2-1; no clear D gene. CDR3 length: 15 amino acids.

The chain has TRBV6-5 and TRBJ2-7, with D possibly being TRBD1 or TRBD2 (5 bases each). This CDR3 region has 19 residues. Trimming cost V 6 bases and J 5 bases, with 32 bases left between them. The germline V gene encodes CDR1 MNHEY and CDR2 SVGAGI. For the CDR3, the DNA is TGTGCCAGCAGGGGCATTTCGGTCGCGACATGGGGCATCGGGGACGAGCAGTACTTC. It translates to CASRGISVATWGIGDEQYF.

This chain joins TRBV7-3 and TRBJ2-2; 7 positions agree with TRBD2. CDR1 is SGHTA and CDR2 is FQGTGA in the germline V gene. The CDR3 spans 16 residues. Trimming took 4 bases from V and 2 from J; bases not matched to a gene: 7. CDR3 loop: CASSSGGTINTGELFF. CDR3 DNA: TGTGCCAGCAGCTCCGGGGGGACTATTAACACCGGGGAGCTGTTTTTT. The whole variable domain, filled in from reference TRBV7-3 and TRBJ2-2, reads GAGVSQTPSNKVTEKGKYVELRCDPISGHTALYWYRQSLGQGPEFLIYFQGTGAADDSGLPNDRFFAVRPEGSVSTLKIQRTERGDSAVYLCASSSGGTINTGELFFGEGSRLTVL.